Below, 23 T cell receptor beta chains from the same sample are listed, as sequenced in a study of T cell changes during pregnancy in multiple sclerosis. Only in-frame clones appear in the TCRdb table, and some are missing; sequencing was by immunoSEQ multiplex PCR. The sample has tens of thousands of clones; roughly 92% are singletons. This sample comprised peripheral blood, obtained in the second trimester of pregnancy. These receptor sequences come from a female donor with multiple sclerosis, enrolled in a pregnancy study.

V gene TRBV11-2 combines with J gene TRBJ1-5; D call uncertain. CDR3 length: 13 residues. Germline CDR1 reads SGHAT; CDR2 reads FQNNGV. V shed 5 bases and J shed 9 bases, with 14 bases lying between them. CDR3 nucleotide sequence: TGTGCCAGCAGCCATAGCCCCGGAGGGCCCCAGCATTTT. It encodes CASSHSPGGPQHF.

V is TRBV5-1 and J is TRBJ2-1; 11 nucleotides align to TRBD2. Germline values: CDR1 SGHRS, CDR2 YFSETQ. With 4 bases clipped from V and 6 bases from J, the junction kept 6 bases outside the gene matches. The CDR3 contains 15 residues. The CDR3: CASSHSSGGFNEQFF. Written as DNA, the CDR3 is TGCGCCAGCAGCCACTCTAGCGGGGGGTTCAATGAGCAGTTCTTC.

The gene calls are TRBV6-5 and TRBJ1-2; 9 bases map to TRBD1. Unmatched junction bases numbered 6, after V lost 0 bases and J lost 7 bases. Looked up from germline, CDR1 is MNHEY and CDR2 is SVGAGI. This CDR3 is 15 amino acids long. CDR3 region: CASSYSMGQGAGYTF. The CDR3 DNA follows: TGTGCCAGCAGTTACTCGATGGGACAGGGCGCTGGCTACACCTTC.

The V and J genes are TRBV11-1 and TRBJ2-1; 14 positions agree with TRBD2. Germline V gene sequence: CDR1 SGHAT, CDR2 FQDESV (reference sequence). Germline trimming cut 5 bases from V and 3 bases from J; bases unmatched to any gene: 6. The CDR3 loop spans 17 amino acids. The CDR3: CASSERLAGGLYNEQFF. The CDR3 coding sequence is TGTGCCAGCAGCGAAAGACTAGCGGGGGGGCTCTACAATGAGCAGTTCTTC.

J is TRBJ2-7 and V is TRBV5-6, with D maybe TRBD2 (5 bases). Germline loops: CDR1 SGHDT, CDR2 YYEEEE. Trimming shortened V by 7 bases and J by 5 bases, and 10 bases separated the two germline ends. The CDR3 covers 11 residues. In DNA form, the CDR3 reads TGTGCCAGCTCCCGGCGGGACGAGCAGTACTTC. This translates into CASSRRDEQYF.

The CDR3 sequence is CASSHGYGYTF. CDR3 DNA: TGCGCCAGCAGTCACGGCTATGGCTACACCTTC. The rearrangement uses TRBV5-1 and TRBJ1-2; no definite D call. V was trimmed by 5 bases and J by 4 bases, leaving 6 bases between them. The CDR3 has 11 residues. CDR1 SGHRS and CDR2 YFSETQ come from the germline V gene.

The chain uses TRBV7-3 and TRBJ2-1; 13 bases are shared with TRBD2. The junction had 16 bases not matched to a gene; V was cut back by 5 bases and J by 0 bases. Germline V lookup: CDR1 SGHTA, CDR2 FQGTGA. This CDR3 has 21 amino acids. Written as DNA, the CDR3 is TGTGCCAGCAGCCCCTCCGTACTAGCGGGAGGGCCAAGAAGCTCCTACAATGAGCAGTTCTTC. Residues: CASSPSVLAGGPRSSYNEQFF.

CDR3 loop: CASSLGRNQPQHF. The CDR3 DNA follows: TGTGCCAGCAGCTTAGGGCGCAATCAGCCCCAGCATTTT. V gene TRBV7-6 combines with J gene TRBJ1-5; D unclear. From germline, CDR1 is SGHVS and CDR2 FNYEAQ. The CDR3 is made up of 13 amino acids. The V gene lost 1 base and the J gene lost 2 bases, with 3 bases spanning the gap.

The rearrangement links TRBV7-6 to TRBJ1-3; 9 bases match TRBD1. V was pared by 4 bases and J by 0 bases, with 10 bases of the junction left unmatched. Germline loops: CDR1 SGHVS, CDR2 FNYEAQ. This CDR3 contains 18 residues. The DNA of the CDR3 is TGTGCCAGCAGCTCGCAGCCGGGACAGGGAAACTCTGGAAACACCATATATTTT. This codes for CASSSQPGQGNSGNTIYF.

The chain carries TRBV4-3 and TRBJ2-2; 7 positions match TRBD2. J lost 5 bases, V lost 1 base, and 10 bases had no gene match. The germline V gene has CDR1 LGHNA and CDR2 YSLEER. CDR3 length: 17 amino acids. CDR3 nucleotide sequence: TGCGCCAGCAGCCAAGGTCCAATGGGGGGGGGAACCGGGGAGCTGTTTTTT. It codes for CASSQGPMGGGTGELFF.

The CDR3 DNA sequence: TGTGCCAGCAGCTCGGACTACCACACAGATACGCAGTATTTT. Translating it yields CASSSDYHTDTQYF. The chain combines TRBV7-9 with TRBJ2-3; D may be TRBD2 (6 bases). The V and J ends lost 4 bases and 2 bases respectively, with 10 bases between them. Germline lookup yields CDR1 SEHNR and CDR2 FQNEAQ (reference sequence). This CDR3 has 14 residues.

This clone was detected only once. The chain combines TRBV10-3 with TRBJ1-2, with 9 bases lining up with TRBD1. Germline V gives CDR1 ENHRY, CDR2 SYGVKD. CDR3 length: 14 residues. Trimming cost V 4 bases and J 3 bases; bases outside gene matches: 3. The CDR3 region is CAISGTGVDYGYTF. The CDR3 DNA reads TGTGCCATCAGTGGGACAGGGGTGGACTATGGCTACACCTTC.

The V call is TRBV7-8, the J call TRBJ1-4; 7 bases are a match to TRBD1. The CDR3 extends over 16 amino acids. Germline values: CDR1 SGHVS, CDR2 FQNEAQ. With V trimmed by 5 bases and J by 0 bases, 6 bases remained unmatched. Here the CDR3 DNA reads TGTGCCAGCAGCCCGGACAGGTTCGCAACTAATGAAAAACTGTTTTTT. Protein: CASSPDRFATNEKLFF.

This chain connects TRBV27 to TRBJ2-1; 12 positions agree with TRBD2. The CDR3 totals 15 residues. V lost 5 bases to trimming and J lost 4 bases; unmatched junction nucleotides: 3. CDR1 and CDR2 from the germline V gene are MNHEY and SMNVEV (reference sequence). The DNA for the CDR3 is TGTGCCAGCAGTGGGACTAGCGGGCGATACAATGAGCAGTTCTTC. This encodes CASSGTSGRYNEQFF.

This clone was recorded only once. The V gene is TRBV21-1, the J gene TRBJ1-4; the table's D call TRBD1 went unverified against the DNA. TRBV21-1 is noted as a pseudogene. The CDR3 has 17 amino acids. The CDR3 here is CASSEGQKLATNEKLFF. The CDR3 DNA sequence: TGTGCCAGCAGCGAGGGACAGAAACTTGCAACTAATGAAAAACTGTTTTTT.

This chain's CDR3 is CASSATGYTIYF. Written as DNA, the CDR3 is TGTGCCAGCAGTGCCACAGGGTACACCATATATTTT. The chain employs TRBV6-1 and TRBJ1-3; D may be TRBD1 (6 bases). Germline loops: CDR1 MNHNS, CDR2 SASEGT. Trimming removed 4 bases at V and 8 bases at J, with 9 bases between. This CDR3 comprises 12 residues.

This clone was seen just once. CDR3 residues: CASSPPGQGNYGYTF. The DNA for the CDR3 is TGTGCCAGCAGTCCCCCGGGACAGGGCAACTATGGCTACACCTTC. The chain uses TRBV27 and TRBJ1-2; TRBD1 agrees at 9 bases. There are 15 residues in the CDR3. Per germline, CDR1 MNHEY and CDR2 SMNVEV (reference sequence). V lost 5 bases and J lost 2; bases outside the gene matches: 6.

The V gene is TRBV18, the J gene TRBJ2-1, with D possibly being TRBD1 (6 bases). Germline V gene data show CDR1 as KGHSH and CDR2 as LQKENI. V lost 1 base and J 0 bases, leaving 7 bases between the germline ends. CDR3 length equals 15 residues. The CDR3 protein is CASSPQGVSYNEQFF. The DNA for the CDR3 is TGTGCCAGCTCACCACAGGGGGTCTCCTACAATGAGCAGTTCTTC.

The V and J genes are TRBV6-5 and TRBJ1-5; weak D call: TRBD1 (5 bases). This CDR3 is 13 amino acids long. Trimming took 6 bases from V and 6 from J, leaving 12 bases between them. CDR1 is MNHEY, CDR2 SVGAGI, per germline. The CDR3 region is CASRPGLTQPQHF. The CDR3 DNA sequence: TGTGCCAGCAGACCGGGACTCACTCAGCCCCAGCATTTT.

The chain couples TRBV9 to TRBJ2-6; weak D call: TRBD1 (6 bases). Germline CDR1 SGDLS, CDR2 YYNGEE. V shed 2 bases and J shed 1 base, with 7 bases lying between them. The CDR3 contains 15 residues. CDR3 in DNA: TGTGCCAGCAGCGTCAGGGGTTCTGGGGCCAACGTCCTGACTTTC. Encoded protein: CASSVRGSGANVLTF.

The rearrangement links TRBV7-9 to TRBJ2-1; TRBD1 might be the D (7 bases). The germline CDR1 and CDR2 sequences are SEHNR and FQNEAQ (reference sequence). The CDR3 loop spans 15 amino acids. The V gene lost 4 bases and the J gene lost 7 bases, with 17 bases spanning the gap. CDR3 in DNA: TGTGCCAGCAGCTCCCCCGACAGGGAGGAAAATGAGCAGTTCTTC. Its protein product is CASSSPDREENEQFF.

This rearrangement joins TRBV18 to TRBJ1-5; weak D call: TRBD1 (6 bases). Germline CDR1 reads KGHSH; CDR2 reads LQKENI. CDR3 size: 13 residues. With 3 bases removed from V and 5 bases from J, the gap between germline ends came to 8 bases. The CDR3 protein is CASSPNRDQPQHF. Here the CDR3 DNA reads TGTGCCAGCTCACCTAACAGGGATCAGCCCCAGCATTTT. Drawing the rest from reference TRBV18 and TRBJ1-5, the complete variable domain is NAGVMQNPRHLVRRRGQEARLRCSPMKGHSHVYWYRQLPEEGLKFMVYLQKENIIDESGMPKERFSAEFPKEGPSILRIQQVVRGDSAAYFCASSPNRDQPQHFGDGTRLSIL.

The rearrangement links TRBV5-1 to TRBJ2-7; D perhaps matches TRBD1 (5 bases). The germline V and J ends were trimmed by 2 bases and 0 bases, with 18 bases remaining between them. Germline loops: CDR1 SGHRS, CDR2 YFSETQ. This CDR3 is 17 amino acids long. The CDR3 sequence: CASSFRGLGANSYEQYF. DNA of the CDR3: TGCGCCAGCAGCTTCCGCGGCCTTGGGGCAAACTCCTACGAGCAGTACTTC.